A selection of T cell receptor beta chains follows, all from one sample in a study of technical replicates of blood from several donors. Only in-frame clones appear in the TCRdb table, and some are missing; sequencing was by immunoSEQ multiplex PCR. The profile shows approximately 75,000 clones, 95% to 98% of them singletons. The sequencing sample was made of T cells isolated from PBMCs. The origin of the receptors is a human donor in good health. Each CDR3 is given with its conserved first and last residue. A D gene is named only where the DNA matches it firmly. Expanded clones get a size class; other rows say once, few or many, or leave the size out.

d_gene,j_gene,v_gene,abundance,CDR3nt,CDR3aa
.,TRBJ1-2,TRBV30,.,TGTGCCTGGCTTAGCTATGGCTACACCTTC,CAWLSYGYTF
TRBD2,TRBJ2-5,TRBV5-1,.,TGCGCCAGCAGCTGGACTCCGGGGGGAGAGACCCAGTACTTC,CASSWTPGGETQYF
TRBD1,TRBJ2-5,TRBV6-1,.,TGTGCCAGCAGTGTCTCTGGTGGGACAGGTGGGGAGACCCAGTACTTC,CASSVSGGTGGETQYF
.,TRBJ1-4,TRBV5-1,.,TGCGCCAGCAGCTCCCGGGAAGGAGGTGAAAAACTGTTTTTT,CASSSREGGEKLFF
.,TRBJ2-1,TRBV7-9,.,TGTGCCAGCGTCAGCGGAGCGCGCGCCTACAATGAGCAGTTCTTC,CASVSGARAYNEQFF
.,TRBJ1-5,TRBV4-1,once,TGCGCCAGCAGCCAAACCTCCGGGACACCTAATCAGCCCCAGCATTTT,CASSQTSGTPNQPQHF
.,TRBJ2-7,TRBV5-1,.,TGCGCCAGCAGCGTCGAAGGACTTCTCGCCTCCTACGAGCAGTACTTC,CASSVEGLLASYEQYF
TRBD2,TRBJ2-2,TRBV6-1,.,TGTGCCAACGGGGGGGGCACGAACACCGGGGAGCTGTTTTTT,CANGGGTNTGELFF
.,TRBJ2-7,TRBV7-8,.,TGTGCCAGCAGCTTATTAGCCAGCCATTACGAGCAGTACTTC,CASSLLASHYEQYF
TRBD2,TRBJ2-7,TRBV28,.,TGTGCCAGTACCGGGACTAGTGGGTCAGAGCAGTACTTC,CASTGTSGSEQYF
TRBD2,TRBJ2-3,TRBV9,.,TGTGCCAGCAGCCCTACTAGCGGGGGGTACACAGATACGCAGTATTTT,CASSPTSGGYTDTQYF
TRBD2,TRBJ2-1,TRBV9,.,TGTGCCAGCAGCGCAGCGGGGGGGCCGGTCGATGAGCAGTTCTTC,CASSAAGGPVDEQFF
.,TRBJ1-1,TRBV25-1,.,TGTGCCAGCAGCAGACAAAGGAACACTGAAGCTTTCTTT,CASSRQRNTEAFF
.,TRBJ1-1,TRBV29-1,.,TGCAGCGTTGTGGGGGGTCCAAACACTGAAGCTTTCTTT,CSVVGGPNTEAFF
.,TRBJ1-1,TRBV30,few,TGTGCCTGGAGTGGACTGGGGAACACTGAAGCTTTCTTT,CAWSGLGNTEAFF
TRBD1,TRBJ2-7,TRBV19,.,TGTGCCAGTACCGACAGGGGGCGCGACGAGCAGTACTTC,CASTDRGRDEQYF
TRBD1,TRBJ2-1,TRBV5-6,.,TGTGCCAGCAGCTTGGAGGGACAGGGGCTTTACAATGAGCAGTTCTTC,CASSLEGQGLYNEQFF
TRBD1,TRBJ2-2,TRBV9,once,TGTGCCAGCAGCGGACAGGGGGCCTACACCGGGGAGCTGTTTTTT,CASSGQGAYTGELFF
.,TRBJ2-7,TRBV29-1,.,TGCAGCGTTGTCGACGGAGTCCGGGGCGAGCAGTACTTC,CSVVDGVRGEQYF
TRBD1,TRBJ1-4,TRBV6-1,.,TGTGCCAGCAGCCCGGGACAGGGGTATTGGGAACTGTTTTTT,CASSPGQGYWELFF
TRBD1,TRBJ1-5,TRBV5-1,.,TGCGCCAGCAGCTTAGGTGGGACAGAGAATCAGCCCCAGCATTTT,CASSLGGTENQPQHF
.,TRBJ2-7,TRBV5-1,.,TGCGCCAGCAGCTTGAGCCAGGGGAGATCCTACGAGCAGTACTTC,CASSLSQGRSYEQYF
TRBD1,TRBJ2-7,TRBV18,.,TGTGCCTCCCGGGCCAGGGGGTCCACCTACGAGCAGTACTTC,CASRARGSTYEQYF
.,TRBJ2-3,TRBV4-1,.,TGCGCCAGCAGCCCCCGACAGCAACCGGACACAGATACGCAGTATTTT,CASSPRQQPDTDTQYF
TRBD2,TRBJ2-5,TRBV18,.,TGTGCCAGCTCACTACTAGCGGGGGAGTCAACCCAGTACTTC,CASSLLAGESTQYF
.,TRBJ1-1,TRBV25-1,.,TGTGCCAGCAGAAACAGACCAAACACTGAAGCTTTCTTT,CASRNRPNTEAFF
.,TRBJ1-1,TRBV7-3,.,TGTGCCAGCAGCCCCTCGGGACACCTGAACACTGAAGCTTTCTTT,CASSPSGHLNTEAFF
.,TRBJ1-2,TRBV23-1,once,TGCGCCAGCAGTCAATCTCGGGAAGGTAACTATGGCTACACCTTC,CASSQSREGNYGYTF
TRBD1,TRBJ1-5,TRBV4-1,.,TGCGCCAGCAGTCAGGCAGGGGGACAGCCCCAGCATTTT,CASSQAGGQPQHF
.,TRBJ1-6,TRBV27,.,TGTGCCAGCCACGACAGTGCTGGCATTGAAAATTCACCCCTCCACTTT,CASHDSAGIENSPLHF
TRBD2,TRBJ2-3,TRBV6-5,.,TGTGCCAGCAGTTACTCAGCGGGGGGCTCCACAGATACGCAGTATTTT,CASSYSAGGSTDTQYF
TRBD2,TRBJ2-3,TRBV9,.,TGTGCCAGCAGCGCTAGCGGGCAACTCACAGATACGCAGTATTTT,CASSASGQLTDTQYF
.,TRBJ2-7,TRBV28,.,TGTGCCGCCGGGGCCGGGGGTTTCAGGTACGAGCAGTACTTC,CAAGAGGFRYEQYF
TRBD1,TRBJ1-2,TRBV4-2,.,TGTGCCAGCAGCCAAGACCAACAGGGGGAATATGGCTACACCTTC,CASSQDQQGEYGYTF
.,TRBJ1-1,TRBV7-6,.,TGTGCCAGCAGCTTACTAGGCACTGAAGCTTTCTTT,CASSLLGTEAFF
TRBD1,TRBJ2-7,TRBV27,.,TGTGCCAGCAGTTTATCCCCGGGACAGGGGTCCTGGGAGCAGTACTTC,CASSLSPGQGSWEQYF
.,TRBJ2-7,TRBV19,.,TGTGCCAGTAGTATAGCCGGGGTAGGTCTCTACGAGCAGTACTTC,CASSIAGVGLYEQYF
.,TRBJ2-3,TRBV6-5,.,TGTGCCTCAAAGCTTGGGGCTGCGAGCACAGATACGCAGTATTTT,CASKLGAASTDTQYF
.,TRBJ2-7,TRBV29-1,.,TGCAGCGTTAGTCAGGGACAAGGCGAGCAGTACTTC,CSVSQGQGEQYF
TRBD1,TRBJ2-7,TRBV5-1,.,TGCGCCAGCAGCTATAGACAGGGTCCCTACGAGCAGTACTTC,CASSYRQGPYEQYF
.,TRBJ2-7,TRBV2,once,TGTGCCAGCACGCGACAGATCTACGAGCAGTACTTC,CASTRQIYEQYF
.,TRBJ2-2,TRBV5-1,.,TGCGCCAGCAGCTTGGGGGGACACGCGAACACCGGGGAGCTGTTTTTT,CASSLGGHANTGELFF
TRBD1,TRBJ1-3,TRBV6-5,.,TGTGCCAGCAGTTACTCGAAGGGGGCAGCTGGAAACACCATATATTTT,CASSYSKGAAGNTIYF
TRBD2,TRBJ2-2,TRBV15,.,TGTGCCACCCAGATCGGGAGGTTCGGAGGGGAGCTGTTTTTT,CATQIGRFGGELFF
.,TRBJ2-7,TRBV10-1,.,TGCGCCAGCAGTGAGTCCCAGGCGGGAAGCGACGAGCAGTACTTC,CASSESQAGSDEQYF
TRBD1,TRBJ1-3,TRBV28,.,TGTGCCAGCAGTTGGGACAGAAGAAACACCATATATTTT,CASSWDRRNTIYF
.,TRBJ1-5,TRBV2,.,TGTGCCAGCAGTAATCAGGGAGGTGGGGCTGGCAATCAGCCCCAGCATTTT,CASSNQGGGAGNQPQHF
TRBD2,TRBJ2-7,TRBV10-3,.,TGTGCCATCAGTGAGTCGGCTAGCGGGAGCCACGAGCAGTACTTC,CAISESASGSHEQYF
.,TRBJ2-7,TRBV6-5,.,TGTGCCAGCAGTTACAACGGACAAAGCTCCTACGAGCAGTACTTC,CASSYNGQSSYEQYF
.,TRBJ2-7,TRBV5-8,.,TGTGCCAGCAGCTTTGCGGGGGCCCCCTACGAGCAGTACTTC,CASSFAGAPYEQYF
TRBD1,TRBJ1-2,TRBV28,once,TGTGCCAGCAGTTATTCCCCGGGACAGGGAGGCAGAGGCTACACCTTC,CASSYSPGQGGRGYTF
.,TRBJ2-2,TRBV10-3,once,TGTGCCATCAGTGAGCTTCAGGGGTACACCGGGGAGCTGTTTTTT,CAISELQGYTGELFF
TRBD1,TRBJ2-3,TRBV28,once,TGTGCCACGGGACAGGCTCTAGATACGCAGTATTTT,CATGQALDTQYF
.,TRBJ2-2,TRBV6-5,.,TGTGCCAGCCGTAGCCAGACCGGGGAGCTGTTTTTT,CASRSQTGELFF
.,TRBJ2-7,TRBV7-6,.,TGTGCCAGCAGCTTAGAGACGGGGAGCTCCTACGAGCAGTACTTC,CASSLETGSSYEQYF
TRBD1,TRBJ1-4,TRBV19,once,TGTGCCAGTAGTACAGACAGGGCTCATGAAAAACTGTTTTTT,CASSTDRAHEKLFF